Sequencing of this T cell receptor (beta chain) was carried out in a study of blood T cell repertoires in COVID-19. Turning to the study itself: Sources were T cells, B-cell-depleted T cells, or PBMCs; the material itself was cDNA or gDNA.

Clinical history reported by participants formed the basis on which cohorts were assigned. In the source study's methods: Cell counts per sample came from amplifying reference gene primers. The data were produced by immunoSEQ multiplex PCR, yet TCRdb's version contains in-frame clones alone and is incomplete. The DNA was the basis for D and trimming; V, J and clone size are from that table. The sample lists 88,000 or so clones, more than 85% occurring once. The V gene's germline CDR1 is MNHEY and CDR2 SVGEGT. The length of the CDR3 is 17 residues. V lost 5 bases and J lost 2; bases outside the gene matches: 11.

The V call is TRBV6-2 or TRBV6-3, the J call TRBJ2-1; 8 bases align to TRBD2. Sequenced input: PBMCs or T cells enriched from blood (not recorded which). This clonotype was sampled from a woman in her forties or fifties with acute COVID-19. CDR3 in DNA: TGTGCCAGCAGTACCCTGTTTGGTAGCGGGACCTACAATGAGCAGTTCTTC. It encodes CASSTLFGSGTYNEQFF.